This TCR beta chain was retrieved from a study of blood T cell repertoires in COVID-19. Deletions cut 2 bases from V and 4 bases from J, with 15 bases between. The germline V gene has CDR1 MDHEN and CDR2 SYDVKM. This CDR3 comprises 15 residues. TCRdb's copy holds only in-frame clones and misses some; the assay was immunoSEQ multiplex PCR. The top ten clones hold about 11% of a sample with about 260,000 clones, more than 70% of them seen once. J is TRBJ2-7 and V is TRBV28; maybe TRBD2 (5 bases). The clonotype comes from a woman between 25 and 40 years old with COVID-19, enrolled during active disease. Sequenced: peripheral blood. DNA for the CDR3: TGTGCCAGCAGTTTAGGGCCCGGGATGAATTACGAGCAGTACTTC. Translated, it gives CASSLGPGMNYEQYF. Together with reference TRBV28 and TRBJ2-7, the CDR3 gives the full variable domain: DVKVTQSSRYLVKRTGEKVFLECVQDMDHENMFWYRQDPGLGLRLIYFSYDVKMKEKGDIPEGYSVSREKKERFSLILESASTNQTSMYLCASSLGPGMNYEQYFGPGTRLTVT.